This T cell receptor beta chain was observed in a study of CD8 T cells in ankylosing spondylitis. Notes on the study in general: Matched synovial fluid from ankylosing spondylitis patients was reported to be enriched for disease-linked clones.

Libraries of TCR beta came from quantitative 5'-RACE with molecular barcodes. TCRdb called the 5' RACE reads again in MiXCR, with one record for every CDR3 protein. The top ten clones hold around 13% of a sample with about 350,000 distinct CDR3 sequences, 20% of them seen once. This clonotype turned up a few times. The antigen is undetermined. Germline loops: CDR1 MGHRA, CDR2 YSYEKL. V dropped 1 base and J dropped 5 bases, with 12 bases sitting between them. This CDR3 contains 15 residues. What was sequenced was blood, either unsorted or a sorted T cell fraction (not recorded which). This chain joins TRBV4-1 and TRBJ2-1; no firm D call. The sequence derives from a male donor with ankylosing spondylitis or in good health (not recorded which). CDR3 sequence reads: CASSQVTGGNNEQFF. The CDR3 DNA follows: TGCGCCAGCAGCCAAGTCACGGGCGGCAACAATGAGCAGTTCTTC.